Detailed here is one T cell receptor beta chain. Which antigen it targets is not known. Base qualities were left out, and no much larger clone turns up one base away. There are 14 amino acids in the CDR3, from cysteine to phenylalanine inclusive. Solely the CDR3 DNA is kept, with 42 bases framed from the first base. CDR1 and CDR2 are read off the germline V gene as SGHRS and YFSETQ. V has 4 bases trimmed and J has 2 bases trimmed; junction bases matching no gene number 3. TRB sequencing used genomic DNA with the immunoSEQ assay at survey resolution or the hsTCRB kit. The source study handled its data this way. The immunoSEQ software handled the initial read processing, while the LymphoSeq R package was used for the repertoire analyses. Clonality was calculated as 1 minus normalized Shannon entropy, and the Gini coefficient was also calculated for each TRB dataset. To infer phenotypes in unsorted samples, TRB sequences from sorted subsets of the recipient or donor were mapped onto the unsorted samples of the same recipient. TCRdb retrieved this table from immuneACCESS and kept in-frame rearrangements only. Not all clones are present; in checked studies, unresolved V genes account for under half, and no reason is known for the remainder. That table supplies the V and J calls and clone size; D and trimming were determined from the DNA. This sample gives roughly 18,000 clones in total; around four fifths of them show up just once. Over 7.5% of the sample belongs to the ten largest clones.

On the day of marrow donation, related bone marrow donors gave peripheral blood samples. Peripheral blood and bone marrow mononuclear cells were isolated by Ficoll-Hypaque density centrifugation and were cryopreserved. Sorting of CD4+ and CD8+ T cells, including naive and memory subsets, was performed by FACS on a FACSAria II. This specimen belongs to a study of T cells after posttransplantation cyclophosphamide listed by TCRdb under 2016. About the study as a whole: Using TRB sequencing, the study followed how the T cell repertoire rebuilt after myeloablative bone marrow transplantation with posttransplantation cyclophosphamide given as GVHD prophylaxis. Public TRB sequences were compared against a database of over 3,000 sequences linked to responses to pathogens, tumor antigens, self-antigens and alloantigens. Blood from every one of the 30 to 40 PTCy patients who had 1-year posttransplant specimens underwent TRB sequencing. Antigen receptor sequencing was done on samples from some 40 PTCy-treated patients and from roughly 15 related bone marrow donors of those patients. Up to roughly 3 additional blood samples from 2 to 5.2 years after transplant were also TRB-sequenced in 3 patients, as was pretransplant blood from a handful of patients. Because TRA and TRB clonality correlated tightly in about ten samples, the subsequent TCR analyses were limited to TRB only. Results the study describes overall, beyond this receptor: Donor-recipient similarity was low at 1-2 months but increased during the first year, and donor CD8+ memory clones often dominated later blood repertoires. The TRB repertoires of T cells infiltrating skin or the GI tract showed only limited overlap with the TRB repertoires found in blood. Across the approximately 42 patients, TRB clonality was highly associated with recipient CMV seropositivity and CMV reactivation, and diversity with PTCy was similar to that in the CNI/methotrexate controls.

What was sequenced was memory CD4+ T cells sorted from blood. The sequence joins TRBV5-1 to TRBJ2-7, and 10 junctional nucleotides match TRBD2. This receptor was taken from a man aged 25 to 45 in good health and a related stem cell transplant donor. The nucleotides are TGCGCCAGCAGCGTCGGACTAGCGGCCTACGAGCAGTACTTC. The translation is CASSVGLAAYEQYF.